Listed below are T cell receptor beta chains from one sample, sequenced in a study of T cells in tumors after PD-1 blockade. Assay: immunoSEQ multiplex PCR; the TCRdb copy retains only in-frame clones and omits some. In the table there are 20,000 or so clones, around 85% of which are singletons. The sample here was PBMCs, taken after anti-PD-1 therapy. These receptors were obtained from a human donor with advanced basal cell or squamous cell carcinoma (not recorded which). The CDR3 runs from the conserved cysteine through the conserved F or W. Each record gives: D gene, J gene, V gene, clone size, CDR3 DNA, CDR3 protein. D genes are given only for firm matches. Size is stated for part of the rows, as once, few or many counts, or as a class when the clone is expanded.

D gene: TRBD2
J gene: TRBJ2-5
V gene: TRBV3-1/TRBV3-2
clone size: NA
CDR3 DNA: TGTGCCAGCAGCACTCGACTAGCGGGTCCCCAAGAGACCCAGTACTTC
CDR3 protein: CASSTRLAGPQETQYF

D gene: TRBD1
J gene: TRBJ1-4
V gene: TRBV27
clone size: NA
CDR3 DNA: TGTGCCAGCAGTTTACAGGGACAGACTAATGAAAAACTGTTTTTT
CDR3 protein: CASSLQGQTNEKLFF

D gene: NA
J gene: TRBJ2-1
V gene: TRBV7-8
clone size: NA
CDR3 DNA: TGTGCCAGCAGCCCGGGGAATGAGCAGTTCTTC
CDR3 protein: CASSPGNEQFF

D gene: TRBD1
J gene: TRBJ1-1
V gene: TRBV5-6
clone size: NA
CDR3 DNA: TGTGCCAGCAGCTTGGACAGGGGGCTTAAGAACACTGAAGCTTTCTTT
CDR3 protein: CASSLDRGLKNTEAFF

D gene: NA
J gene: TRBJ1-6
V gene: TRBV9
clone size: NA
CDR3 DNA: TGTGCCAGCAGCCCAGGACAGAATAATTCACCCCTCCACTTT
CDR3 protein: CASSPGQNNSPLHF

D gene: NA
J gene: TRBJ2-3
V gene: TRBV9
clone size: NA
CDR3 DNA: TGTGCCAGCAGCTTCCCTAGCACAGATACGCAGTATTTT
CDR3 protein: CASSFPSTDTQYF

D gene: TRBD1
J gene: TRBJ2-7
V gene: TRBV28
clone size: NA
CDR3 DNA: TGTGCCAGCAGTATTCCCGGGACAGGGGTGGACGAGCAGTACTTC
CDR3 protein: CASSIPGTGVDEQYF

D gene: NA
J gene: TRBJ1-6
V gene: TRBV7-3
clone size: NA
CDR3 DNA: TGTGCCAGCAGCTTGGACGGGACGCATAATTCACCCCTCCACTTT
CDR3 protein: CASSLDGTHNSPLHF

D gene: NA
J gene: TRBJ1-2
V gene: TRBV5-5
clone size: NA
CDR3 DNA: TGTGCCAGCACCACGGGGGGGCGGGACTATGGCTACACCTTC
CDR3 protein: CASTTGGRDYGYTF

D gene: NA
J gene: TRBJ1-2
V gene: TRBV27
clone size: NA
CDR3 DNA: TGTGCCAGCAGTCCCGCCGCGGGGGAAGTGGTTTACTATGGCTACACCTTC
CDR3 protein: CASSPAAGEVVYYGYTF

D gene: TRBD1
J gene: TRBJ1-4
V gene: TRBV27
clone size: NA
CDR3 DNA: TGTGCCAGCACGATGACAGGGGGCATAGAAAAACTGTTTTTT
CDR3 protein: CASTMTGGIEKLFF

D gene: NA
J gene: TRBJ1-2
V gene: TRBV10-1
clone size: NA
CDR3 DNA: TGCGCCAGCAGTGGGAGCTACACCTTC
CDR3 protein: CASSGSYTF

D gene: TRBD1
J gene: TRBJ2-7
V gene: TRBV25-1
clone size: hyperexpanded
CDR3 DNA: TGTGCCAGCAGTCCCGGGGACAGGGAGTGGGACGAGCAGTACTTC
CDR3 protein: CASSPGDREWDEQYF

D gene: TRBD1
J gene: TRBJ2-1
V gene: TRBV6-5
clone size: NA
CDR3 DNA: TGTGCCAGCCTGGGGGACAGCTTAAACAATGAGCAGTTCTTC
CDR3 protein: CASLGDSLNNEQFF

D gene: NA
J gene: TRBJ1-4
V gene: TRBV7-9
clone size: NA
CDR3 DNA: NA
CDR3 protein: CASSLRGTQTLMKNCFF

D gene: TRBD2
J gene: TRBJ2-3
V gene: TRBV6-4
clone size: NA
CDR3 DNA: TGTGCCAGCAGTGAAGGACTAGCGGGAGGGCCAGATACGCAGTATTTT
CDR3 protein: CASSEGLAGGPDTQYF

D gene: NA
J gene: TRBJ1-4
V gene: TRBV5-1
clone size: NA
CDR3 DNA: TGCGCCAGCAGCTCCTTAGACGCGAGCCCTGAAAAACTGTTTTTT
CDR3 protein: CASSSLDASPEKLFF

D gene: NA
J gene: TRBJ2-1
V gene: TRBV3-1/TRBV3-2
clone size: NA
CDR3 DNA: TGTGCCAGCAGCCAAGTAAGGGGCAGCAATGAGCAGTTCTTC
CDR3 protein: CASSQVRGSNEQFF

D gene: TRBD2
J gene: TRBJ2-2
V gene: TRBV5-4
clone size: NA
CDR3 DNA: TGTGCCAGCAGCTTGGAGGAGCGGGGGGGTCCCGGGGAGCTGTTTTTT
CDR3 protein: CASSLEERGGPGELFF

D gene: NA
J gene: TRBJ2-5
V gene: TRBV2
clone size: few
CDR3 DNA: TGTGCCAGCAGTGGGGGTCCTCCCGGGGGAGAGACCCAGTACTTC
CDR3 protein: CASSGGPPGGETQYF

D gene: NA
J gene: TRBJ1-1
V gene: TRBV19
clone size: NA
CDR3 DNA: TGTGCCAGTAGTGTGGGGTACACTGAAGCTTTCTTT
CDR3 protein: CASSVGYTEAFF

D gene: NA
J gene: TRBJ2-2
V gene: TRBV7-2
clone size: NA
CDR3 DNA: TGTGCCAGCAGCTTAGGGAGGGCCTTCACCGGGGAGCTGTTTTTT
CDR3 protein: CASSLGRAFTGELFF

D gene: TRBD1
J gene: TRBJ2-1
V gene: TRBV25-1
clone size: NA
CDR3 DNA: TGTGCCAGCGGGACAGGGGGTGGCAATGAGCAGTTCTTC
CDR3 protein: CASGTGGGNEQFF

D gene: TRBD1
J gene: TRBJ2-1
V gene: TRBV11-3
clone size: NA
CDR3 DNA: TGTGCCAGCAGCTTATTGGGACAGGGGGCTCGTGAGCAGTTCTTC
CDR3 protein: CASSLLGQGAREQFF

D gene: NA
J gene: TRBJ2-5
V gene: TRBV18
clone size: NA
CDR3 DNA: TGTGCCAGCTCACCCTCGCAGCAAGAGACCCAGTACTTC
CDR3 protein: CASSPSQQETQYF

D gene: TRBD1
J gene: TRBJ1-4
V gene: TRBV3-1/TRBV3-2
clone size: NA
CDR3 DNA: TGTGCCAGCAGCACCCCGGGACAGGGAATGAGGAAACTGTTTTTT
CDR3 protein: CASSTPGQGMRKLFF

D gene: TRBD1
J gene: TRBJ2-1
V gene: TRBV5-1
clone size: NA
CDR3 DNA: TGCGCCAGCAGCTTTGACAGGGGATTCGATGAGCAGTTCTTC
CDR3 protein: CASSFDRGFDEQFF

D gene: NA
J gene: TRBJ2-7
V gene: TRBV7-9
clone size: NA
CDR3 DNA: TGTGCCAGCACCCATGGGGATTTCCACGAGCAGTACTTC
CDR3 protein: CASTHGDFHEQYF

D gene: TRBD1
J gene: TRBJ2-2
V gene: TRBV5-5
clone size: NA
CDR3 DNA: TGTGCCAGCCGCTGGACAGGGATCGGGGAGCTGTTTTTT
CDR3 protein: CASRWTGIGELFF

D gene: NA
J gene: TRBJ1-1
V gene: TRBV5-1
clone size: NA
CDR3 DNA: TGCGCCAGCAGACCCGATCGGAGGGACACTGAAGCTTTCTTT
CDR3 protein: CASRPDRRDTEAFF

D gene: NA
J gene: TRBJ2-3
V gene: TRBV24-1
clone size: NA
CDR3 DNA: TGTGCCACCAGTGCCGGGGATACGCAGTATTTT
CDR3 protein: CATSAGDTQYF

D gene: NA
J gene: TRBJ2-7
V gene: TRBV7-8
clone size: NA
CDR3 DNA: TGTGCCAGCAGCTTAGCGTTCGACCTGCCCGACGAGCAGTACTTC
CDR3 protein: CASSLAFDLPDEQYF

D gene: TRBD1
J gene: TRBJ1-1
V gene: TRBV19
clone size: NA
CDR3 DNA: TGTGCCAGTAGCCCCGGGACAGGGGTCGGGAGCACTGAAGCTTTCTTT
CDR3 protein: CASSPGTGVGSTEAFF

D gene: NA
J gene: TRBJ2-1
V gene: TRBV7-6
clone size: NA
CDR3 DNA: TGTGCCAGCAGCTTCAACGTAGAGGGGTCCTACAATGAGCAGTTCTTC
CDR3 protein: CASSFNVEGSYNEQFF

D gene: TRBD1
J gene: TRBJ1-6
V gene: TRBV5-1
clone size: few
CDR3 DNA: TGCGCCAGCAGCTCCACAGGGGGCAACGTGAATTCACCCCTCCACTTT
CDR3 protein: CASSSTGGNVNSPLHF

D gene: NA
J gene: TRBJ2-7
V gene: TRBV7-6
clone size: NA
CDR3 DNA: TGTGCCAGCAGCTTAGCTTCCCCCTCCTACGAGCAGTACTTC
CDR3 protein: CASSLASPSYEQYF

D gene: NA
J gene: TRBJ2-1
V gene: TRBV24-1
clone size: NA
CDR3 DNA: TGTGCCACCAATGGGGGGAGCTCCTACAATGAGCAGTTCTTC
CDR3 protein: CATNGGSSYNEQFF

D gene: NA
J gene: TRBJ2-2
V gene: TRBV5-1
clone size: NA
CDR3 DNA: TGCGCCAGCAGCTGGCTAGGGAACACCGGGGAGCTGTTTTTT
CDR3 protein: CASSWLGNTGELFF

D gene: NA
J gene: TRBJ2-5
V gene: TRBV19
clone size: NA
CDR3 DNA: TGTGCCAGTAGTAATAACCCGGGACCCCAAGAGACCCAGTACTTC
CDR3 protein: CASSNNPGPQETQYF

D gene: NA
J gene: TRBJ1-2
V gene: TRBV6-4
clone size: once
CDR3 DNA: TGTGCCAGCAGTGACTCGAATCGGGGGATTCACTATGGCTACACCTTC
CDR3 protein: CASSDSNRGIHYGYTF

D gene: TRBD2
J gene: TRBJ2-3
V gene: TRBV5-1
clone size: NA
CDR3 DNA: TGCGCCAGCAGCTACGAAGCGAGCGGGGGCACAGATACGCAGTATTTT
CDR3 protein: CASSYEASGGTDTQYF

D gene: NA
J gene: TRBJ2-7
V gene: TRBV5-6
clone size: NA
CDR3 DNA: TGTGCCAGCAGCTTGGGGTTCGGGGACGAGCAGTACTTC
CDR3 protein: CASSLGFGDEQYF

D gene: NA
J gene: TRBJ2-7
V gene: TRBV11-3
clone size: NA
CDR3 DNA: TGTGCCAGCAGCTTAGATCCCCTGGATAATGGCGAGCAGTACTTC
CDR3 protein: CASSLDPLDNGEQYF

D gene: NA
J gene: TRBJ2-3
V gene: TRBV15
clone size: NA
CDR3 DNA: TGTGCCACCAGCAGAGGCCGCACAGATACGCAGTATTTT
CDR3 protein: CATSRGRTDTQYF

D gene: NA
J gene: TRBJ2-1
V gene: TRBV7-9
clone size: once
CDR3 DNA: TGTGCCAGCACCAACCGGGATGAATACAATGAGCAGTTCTTC
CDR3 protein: CASTNRDEYNEQFF

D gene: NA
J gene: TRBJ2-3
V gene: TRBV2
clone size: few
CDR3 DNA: TGTGCCAGCGGCCTGTTGGGGGCGGGTGATACGCAGTATTTT
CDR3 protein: CASGLLGAGDTQYF

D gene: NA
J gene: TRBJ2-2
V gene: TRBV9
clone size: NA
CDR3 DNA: TGTGCCAGCAGCCTCACTCCGAACACCGGGGAGCTGTTTTTT
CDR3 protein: CASSLTPNTGELFF